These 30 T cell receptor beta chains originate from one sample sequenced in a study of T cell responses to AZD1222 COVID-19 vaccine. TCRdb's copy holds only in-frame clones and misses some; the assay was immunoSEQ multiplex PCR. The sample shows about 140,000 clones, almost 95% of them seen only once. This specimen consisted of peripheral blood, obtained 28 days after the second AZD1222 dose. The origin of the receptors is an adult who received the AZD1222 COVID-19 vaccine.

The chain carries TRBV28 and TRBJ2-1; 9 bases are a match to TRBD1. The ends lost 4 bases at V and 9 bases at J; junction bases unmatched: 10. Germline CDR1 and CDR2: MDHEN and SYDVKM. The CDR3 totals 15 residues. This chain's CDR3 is CASSSLDRGSREQFF. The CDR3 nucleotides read TGTGCCAGCAGTTCCCTGGACAGGGGCTCCCGTGAGCAGTTCTTC. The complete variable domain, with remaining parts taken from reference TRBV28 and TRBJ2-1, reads DVKVTQSSRYLVKRTGEKVFLECVQDMDHENMFWYRQDPGLGLRLIYFSYDVKMKEKGDIPEGYSVSREKKERFSLILESASTNQTSMYLCASSSLDRGSREQFFGPGTRLTVL.

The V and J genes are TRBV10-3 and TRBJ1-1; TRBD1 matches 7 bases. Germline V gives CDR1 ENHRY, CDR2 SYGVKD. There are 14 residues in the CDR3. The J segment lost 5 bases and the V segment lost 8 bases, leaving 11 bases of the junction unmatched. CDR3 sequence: CAIGQGGPGTEAFF. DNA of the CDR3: TGTGCCATCGGTCAGGGGGGGCCGGGAACTGAAGCTTTCTTT.

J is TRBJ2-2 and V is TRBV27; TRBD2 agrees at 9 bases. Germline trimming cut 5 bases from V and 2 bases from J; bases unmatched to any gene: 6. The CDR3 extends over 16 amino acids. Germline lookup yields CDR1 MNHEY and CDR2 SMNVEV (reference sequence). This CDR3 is CASSPAGTSNTGELFF. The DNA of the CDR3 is TGTGCCAGCAGTCCGGCCGGGACTAGCAACACCGGGGAGCTGTTTTTT.

Here the CDR3 DNA reads TGTGCCTGGAGTCATCCCCTGGGATTTTCTAATGAAAAACTGTTTTTT. Residues: CAWSHPLGFSNEKLFF. The gene calls are TRBV30 and TRBJ1-4; D gene ambiguous. Germline CDR1 is GTSNPN and CDR2 is SVGIG (reference sequence). Trimming pared 2 bases from V and 3 bases from J, leaving 16 bases between. The CDR3 consists of 16 residues.

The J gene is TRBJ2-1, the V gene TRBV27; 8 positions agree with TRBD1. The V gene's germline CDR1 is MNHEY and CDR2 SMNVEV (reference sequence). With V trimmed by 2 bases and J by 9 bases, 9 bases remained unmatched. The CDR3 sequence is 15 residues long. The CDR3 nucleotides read TGTGCCAGCAGTTTAGGGTCAGGGGGCAGGAGTGAGCAGTTCTTC. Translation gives CASSLGSGGRSEQFF.

The CDR3: CASRQQGSLGEQYF. CDR3 coding DNA: TGTGCCAGCAGGCAGCAGGGGTCCTTGGGAGAGCAGTACTTC. The gene calls are TRBV5-5 and TRBJ2-7; TRBD1 is a possible D gene (6 bases). The ends were cut back, 5 bases at V and 7 bases at J, with 19 bases in the middle. The length of the CDR3 is 14 residues. Looked up from germline, CDR1 is SGHKS and CDR2 is YYEKEE (reference sequence).

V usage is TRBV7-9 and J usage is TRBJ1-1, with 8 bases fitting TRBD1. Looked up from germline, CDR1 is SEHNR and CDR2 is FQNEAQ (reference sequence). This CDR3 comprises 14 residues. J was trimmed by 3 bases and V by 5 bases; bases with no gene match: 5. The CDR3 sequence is CASSRQGIDTEAFF. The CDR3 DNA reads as TGTGCCAGCAGCCGACAGGGGATAGACACTGAAGCTTTCTTT.

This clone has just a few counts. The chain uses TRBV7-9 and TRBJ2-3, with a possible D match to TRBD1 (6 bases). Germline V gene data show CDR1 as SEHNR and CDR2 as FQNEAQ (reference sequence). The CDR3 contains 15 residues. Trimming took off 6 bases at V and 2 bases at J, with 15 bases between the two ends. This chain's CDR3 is CASRPGVSHTDTQYF. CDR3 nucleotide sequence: TGTGCCAGCAGACCAGGGGTCAGTCACACAGATACGCAGTATTTT.

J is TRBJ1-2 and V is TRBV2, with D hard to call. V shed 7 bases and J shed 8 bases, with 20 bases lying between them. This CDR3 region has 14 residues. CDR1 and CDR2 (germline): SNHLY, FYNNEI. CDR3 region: CASTPEDSGTGYTF. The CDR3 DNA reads TGTGCCAGCACCCCCGAGGATTCAGGCACAGGCTACACCTTC.

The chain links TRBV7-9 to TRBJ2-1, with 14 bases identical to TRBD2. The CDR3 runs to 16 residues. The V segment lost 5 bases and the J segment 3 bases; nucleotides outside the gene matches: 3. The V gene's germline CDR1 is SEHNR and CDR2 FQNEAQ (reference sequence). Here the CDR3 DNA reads TGTGCCAGCAGCCCGGGACTAGCGGGAGTCTACAATGAGCAGTTCTTC. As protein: CASSPGLAGVYNEQFF.

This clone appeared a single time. CDR3 protein: CASKLNGAGRYEQYF. In nucleotides, the CDR3 is TGTGCCAGCAAATTAAACGGAGCGGGCCGTTACGAGCAGTACTTC. The chain recombines TRBV6-5 with TRBJ2-7; a possible D gene is TRBD2 (6 bases). V lost 7 bases and J lost 4, with 20 bases in between. The V gene's germline CDR1 is MNHEY and CDR2 SVGAGI. This CDR3 region has 15 residues.

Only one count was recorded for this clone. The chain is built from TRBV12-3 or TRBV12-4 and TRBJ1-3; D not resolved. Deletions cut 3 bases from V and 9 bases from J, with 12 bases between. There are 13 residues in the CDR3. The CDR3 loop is CASSFRGDGTIYF. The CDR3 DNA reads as TGTGCCAGCAGTTTCCGGGGAGACGGCACCATATATTTT.

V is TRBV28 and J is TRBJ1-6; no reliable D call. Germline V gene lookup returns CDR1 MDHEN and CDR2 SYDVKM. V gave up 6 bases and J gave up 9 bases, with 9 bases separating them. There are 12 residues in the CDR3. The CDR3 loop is CASRFGGSPLHF. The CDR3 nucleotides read TGTGCCAGCAGATTCGGTGGTTCACCCCTCCACTTT.

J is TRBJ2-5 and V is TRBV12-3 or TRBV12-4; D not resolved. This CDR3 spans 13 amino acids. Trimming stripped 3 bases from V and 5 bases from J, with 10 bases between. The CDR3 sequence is CASSLTRRETQYF. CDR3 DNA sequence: TGTGCCAGCAGTTTGACACGGCGGGAGACCCAGTACTTC.

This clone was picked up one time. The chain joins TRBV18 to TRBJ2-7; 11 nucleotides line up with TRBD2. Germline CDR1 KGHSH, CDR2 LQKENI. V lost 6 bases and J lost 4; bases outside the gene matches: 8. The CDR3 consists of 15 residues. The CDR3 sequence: CASSLTGTSGYEQYF. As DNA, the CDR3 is TGTGCCAGCTCTCTAACCGGGACTAGCGGTTACGAGCAGTACTTC. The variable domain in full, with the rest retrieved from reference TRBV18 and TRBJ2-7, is NAGVMQNPRHLVRRRGQEARLRCSPMKGHSHVYWYRQLPEEGLKFMVYLQKENIIDESGMPKERFSAEFPKEGPSILRIQQVVRGDSAAYFCASSLTGTSGYEQYFGPGTRLTVT.

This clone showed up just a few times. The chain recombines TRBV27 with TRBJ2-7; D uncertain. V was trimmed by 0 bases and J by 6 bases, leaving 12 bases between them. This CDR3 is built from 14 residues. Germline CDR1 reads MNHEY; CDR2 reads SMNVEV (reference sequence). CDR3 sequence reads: CASSLSRSLSEQYF. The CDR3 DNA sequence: TGTGCCAGCAGTTTATCGAGGTCCCTATCCGAGCAGTACTTC.

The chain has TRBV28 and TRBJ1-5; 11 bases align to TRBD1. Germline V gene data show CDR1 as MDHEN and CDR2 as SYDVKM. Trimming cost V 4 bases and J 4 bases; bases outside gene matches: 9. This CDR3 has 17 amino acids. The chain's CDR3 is CASSSAGTGGKNQPQHF. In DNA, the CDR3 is TGTGCCAGCAGTTCCGCCGGGACAGGGGGAAAAAATCAGCCCCAGCATTTT.

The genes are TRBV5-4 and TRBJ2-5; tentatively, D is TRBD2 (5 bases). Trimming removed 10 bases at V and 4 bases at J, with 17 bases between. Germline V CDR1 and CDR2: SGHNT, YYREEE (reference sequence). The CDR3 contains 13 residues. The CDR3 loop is CALAGPLAETQYF. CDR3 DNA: TGTGCCCTAGCCGGGCCGCTAGCAGAGACCCAGTACTTC.

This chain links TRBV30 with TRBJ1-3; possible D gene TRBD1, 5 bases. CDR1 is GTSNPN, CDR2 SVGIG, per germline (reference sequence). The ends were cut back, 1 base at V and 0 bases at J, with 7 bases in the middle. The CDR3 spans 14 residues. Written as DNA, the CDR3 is TGTGCCTGGAGTGGGGGGATCTCTGGAAACACCATATATTTT. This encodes CAWSGGISGNTIYF.

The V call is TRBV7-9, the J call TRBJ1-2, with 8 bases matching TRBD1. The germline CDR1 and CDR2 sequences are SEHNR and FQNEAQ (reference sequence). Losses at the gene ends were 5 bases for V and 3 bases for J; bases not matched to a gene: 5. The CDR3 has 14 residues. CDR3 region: CASSPGQGDYGYTF. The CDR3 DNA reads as TGTGCCAGCAGCCCTGGACAGGGCGACTATGGCTACACCTTC. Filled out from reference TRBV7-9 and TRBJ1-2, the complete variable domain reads DTGVSQNPRHKITKRGQNVTFRCDPISEHNRLYWYRQTLGQGPEFLTYFQNEAQLEKSRLLSDRFSAERPKGSFSTLEIQRTEQGDSAMYLCASSPGQGDYGYTFGSGTRLTVV.

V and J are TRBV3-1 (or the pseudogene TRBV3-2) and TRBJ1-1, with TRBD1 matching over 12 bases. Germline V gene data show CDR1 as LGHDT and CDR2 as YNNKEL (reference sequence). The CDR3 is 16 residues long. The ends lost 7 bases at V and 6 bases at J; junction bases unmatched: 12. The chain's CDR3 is CASTPRDRGHRAEAFF. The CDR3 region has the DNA TGTGCCAGCACCCCTCGGGACAGGGGGCATAGGGCTGAAGCTTTCTTT.

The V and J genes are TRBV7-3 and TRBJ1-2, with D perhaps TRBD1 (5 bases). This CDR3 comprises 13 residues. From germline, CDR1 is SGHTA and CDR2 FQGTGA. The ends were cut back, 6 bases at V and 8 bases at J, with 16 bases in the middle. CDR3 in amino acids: CASRQPQGKGYTF. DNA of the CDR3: TGTGCCAGCAGACAACCGCAGGGCAAAGGCTACACCTTC.

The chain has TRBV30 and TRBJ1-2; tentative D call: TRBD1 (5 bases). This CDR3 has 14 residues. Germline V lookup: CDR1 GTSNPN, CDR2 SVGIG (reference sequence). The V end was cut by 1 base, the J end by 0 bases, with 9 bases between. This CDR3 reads CAWSGTTTNYGYTF. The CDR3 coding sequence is TGTGCCTGGAGTGGGACAACGACTAACTATGGCTACACCTTC.

The chain's CDR3 is CASSQGSLVVTHEQFF. The CDR3 DNA is TGTGCCAGCAGCCAAGGCTCCCTAGTCGTCACCCATGAGCAGTTCTTC. The chain links TRBV3-1 (or the pseudogene TRBV3-2) to TRBJ2-1, with D unresolved. V lost 1 base, J lost 8 bases, and 18 bases lay in between. The CDR3 totals 16 residues. Per the germline V gene, CDR1 is LGHDT and CDR2 is YNNKEL (reference sequence).

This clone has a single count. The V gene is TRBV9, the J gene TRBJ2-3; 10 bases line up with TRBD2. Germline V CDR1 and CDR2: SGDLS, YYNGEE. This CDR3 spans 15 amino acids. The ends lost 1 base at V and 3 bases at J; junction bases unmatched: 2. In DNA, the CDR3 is TGTGCCAGCAGCGTAACGGGACTAGCGACAGATACGCAGTATTTT. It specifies CASSVTGLATDTQYF. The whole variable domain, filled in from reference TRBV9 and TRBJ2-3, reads DSGVTQTPKHLITATGQRVTLRCSPRSGDLSVYWYQQSLDQGLQFLIQYYNGEERAKGNILERFSAQQFPDLHSELNLSSLELGDSALYFCASSVTGLATDTQYFGPGTRLTVL.

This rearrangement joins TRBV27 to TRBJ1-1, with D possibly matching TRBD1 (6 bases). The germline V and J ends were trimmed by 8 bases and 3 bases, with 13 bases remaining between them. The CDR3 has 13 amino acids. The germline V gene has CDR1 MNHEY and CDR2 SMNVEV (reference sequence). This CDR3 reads CASRQDFDTEAFF. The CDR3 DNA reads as TGTGCCAGCCGACAGGACTTCGACACTGAAGCTTTCTTT.

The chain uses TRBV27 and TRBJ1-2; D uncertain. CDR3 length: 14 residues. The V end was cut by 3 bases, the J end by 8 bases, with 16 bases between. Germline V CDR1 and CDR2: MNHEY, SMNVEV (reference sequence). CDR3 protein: CASSFHGIQGGYTF. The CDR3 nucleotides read TGTGCCAGCAGTTTTCATGGTATTCAAGGAGGCTACACCTTC.

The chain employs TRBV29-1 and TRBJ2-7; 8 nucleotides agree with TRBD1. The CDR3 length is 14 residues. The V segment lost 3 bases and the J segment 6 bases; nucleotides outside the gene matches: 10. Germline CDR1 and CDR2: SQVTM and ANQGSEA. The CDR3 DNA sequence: TGCAGCGTTGAGGACAGGGCCACCCCCTCCGAGCAGTACTTC. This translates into CSVEDRATPSEQYF.

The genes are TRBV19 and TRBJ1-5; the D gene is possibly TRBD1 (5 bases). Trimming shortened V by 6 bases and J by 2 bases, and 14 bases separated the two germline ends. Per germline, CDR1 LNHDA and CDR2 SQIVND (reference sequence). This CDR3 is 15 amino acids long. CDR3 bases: TGTGCCAGTAGCAGCAGGGAATTCGGCAATCAGCCCCAGCATTTT. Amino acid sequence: CASSSREFGNQPQHF.

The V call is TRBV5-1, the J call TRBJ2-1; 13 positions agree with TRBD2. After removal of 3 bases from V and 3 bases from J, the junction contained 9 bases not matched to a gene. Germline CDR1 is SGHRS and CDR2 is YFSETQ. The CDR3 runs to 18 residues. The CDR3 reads CASSWGPGLAGVYNEQFF. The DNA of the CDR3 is TGCGCCAGCAGCTGGGGGCCCGGACTAGCGGGGGTCTACAATGAGCAGTTCTTC.